This T cell receptor beta chain emerged from a study of blood T cell repertoires in COVID-19. Study overall: The study drew acute and convalescent COVID-19 samples from the United States, Italy and Spain. Nucleic acid was either cDNA or gDNA, and it came from T cells, B-cell-depleted T cells, or PBMCs.

The CDR3 loop spans 14 amino acids. Trimming left V 3 bases short and J 1 base short, with 8 bases between. CDR1 is LNHDA, CDR2 SQIVND, per germline (reference sequence). How the authors handled the data: Estimates of nucleated cell counts were drawn from the amplification of reference gene primers. Produced via immunoSEQ multiplex PCR; TCRdb's table is partial and in-frame only. V and J calls plus clone size are reproduced from that table; the DNA served to infer D and trimming. The sample shows tens of thousands of clones, 88% of them seen only once. The receptor's source is a woman aged 80 or over with active or convalescent COVID-19. Sequenced sample: peripheral blood. This chain uses TRBV19 with TRBJ2-3, with D perhaps matching TRBD2 (5 bases). The CDR3 region has the DNA TGTGCCAGTAGTATTAGCGCACGCACAGATACGCAGTATTTT. Translating gives CASSISARTDTQYF.